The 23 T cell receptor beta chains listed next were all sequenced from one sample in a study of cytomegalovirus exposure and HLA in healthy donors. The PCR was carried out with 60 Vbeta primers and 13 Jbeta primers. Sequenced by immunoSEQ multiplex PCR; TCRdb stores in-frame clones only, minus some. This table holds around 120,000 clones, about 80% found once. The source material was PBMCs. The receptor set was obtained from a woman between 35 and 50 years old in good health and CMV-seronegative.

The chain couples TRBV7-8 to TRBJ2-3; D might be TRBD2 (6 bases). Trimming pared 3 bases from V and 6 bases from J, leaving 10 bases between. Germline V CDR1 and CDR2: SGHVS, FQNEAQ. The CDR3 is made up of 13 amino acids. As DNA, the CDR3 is TGTGCCAGCAGCTTCAGTGGAGGGGATACGCAGTATTTT. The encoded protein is CASSFSGGDTQYF.

The CDR3 sequence: CASSPSGPNYGYTF. CDR3 nucleotides: TGTGCCAGCTCACCTTCAGGCCCTAACTATGGCTACACCTTC. The chain carries TRBV18 and TRBJ1-2; no clear D. The V end was cut by 3 bases, the J end by 0 bases, with 8 bases between. CDR1 and CDR2 (germline): KGHSH, LQKENI. This CDR3 is 14 amino acids long. Using reference TRBV18 and TRBJ1-2 for the parts outside the CDR3, the full variable domain is NAGVMQNPRHLVRRRGQEARLRCSPMKGHSHVYWYRQLPEEGLKFMVYLQKENIIDESGMPKERFSAEFPKEGPSILRIQQVVRGDSAAYFCASSPSGPNYGYTFGSGTRLTVV.

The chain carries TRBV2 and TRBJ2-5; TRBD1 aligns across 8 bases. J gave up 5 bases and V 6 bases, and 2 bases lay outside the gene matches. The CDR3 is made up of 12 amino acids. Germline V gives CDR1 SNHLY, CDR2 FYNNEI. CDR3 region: CASRGDRETQYF. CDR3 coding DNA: TGTGCCAGCAGGGGGGACAGGGAGACCCAGTACTTC.

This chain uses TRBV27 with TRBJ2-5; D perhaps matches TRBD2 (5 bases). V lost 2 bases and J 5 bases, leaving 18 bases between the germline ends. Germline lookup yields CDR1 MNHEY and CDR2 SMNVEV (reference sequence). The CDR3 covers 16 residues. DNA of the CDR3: TGTGCCAGCAGTTTAAGTAGCGTCGTCTTTCTGGAGACCCAGTACTTC. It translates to CASSLSSVVFLETQYF.

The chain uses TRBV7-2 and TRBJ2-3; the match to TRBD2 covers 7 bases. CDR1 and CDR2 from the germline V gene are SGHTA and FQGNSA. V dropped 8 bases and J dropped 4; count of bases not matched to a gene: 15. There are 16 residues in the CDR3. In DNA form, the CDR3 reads TGTGCCAGCCAACGAATGGGGGGAGGGCCGTCAGATACGCAGTATTTT. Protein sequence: CASQRMGGGPSDTQYF.

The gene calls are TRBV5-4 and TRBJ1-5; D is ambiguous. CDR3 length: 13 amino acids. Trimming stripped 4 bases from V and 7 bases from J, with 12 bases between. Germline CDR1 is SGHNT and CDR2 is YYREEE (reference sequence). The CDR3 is CASSPRGGQPQHF. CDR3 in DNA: TGTGCCAGCAGCCCTCGGGGTGGACAGCCCCAGCATTTT.

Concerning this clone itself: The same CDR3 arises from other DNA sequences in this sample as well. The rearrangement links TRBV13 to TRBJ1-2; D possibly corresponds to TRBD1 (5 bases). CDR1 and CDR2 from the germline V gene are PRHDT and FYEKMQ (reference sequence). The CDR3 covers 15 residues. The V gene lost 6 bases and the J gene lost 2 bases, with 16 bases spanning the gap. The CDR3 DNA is TGTGCCAGCAGTCTCCCAGGACAAAGCAACTATGGCTACACCTTC. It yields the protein CASSLPGQSNYGYTF.

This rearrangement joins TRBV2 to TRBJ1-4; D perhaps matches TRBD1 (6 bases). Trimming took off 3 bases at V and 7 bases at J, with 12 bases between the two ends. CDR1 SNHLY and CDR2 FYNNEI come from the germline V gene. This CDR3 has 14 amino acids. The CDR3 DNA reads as TGTGCCAGCAGTGATAGGCAGGGGACTGAAAAACTGTTTTTT. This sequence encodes CASSDRQGTEKLFF.

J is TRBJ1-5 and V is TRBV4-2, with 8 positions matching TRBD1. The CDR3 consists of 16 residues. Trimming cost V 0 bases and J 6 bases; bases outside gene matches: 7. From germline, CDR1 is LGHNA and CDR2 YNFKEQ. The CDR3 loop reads CASSQDGQGRAQPQHF. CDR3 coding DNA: TGTGCCAGCAGCCAAGATGGACAGGGTAGGGCTCAGCCCCAGCATTTT.

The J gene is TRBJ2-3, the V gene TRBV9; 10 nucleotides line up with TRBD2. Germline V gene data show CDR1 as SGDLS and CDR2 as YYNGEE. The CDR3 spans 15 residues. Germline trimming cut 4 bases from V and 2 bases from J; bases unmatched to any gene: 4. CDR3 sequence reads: CASSKLAGVTDTQYF. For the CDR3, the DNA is TGTGCCAGCAGCAAGCTAGCGGGGGTCACAGATACGCAGTATTTT.

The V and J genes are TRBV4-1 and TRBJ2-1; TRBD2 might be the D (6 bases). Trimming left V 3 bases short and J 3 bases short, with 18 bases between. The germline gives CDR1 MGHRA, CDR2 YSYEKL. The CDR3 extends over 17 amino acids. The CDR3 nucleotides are TGCGCCAGCAGCCACCCCACCGAGGGGCGGGACTACAATGAGCAGTTCTTC. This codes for CASSHPTEGRDYNEQFF.

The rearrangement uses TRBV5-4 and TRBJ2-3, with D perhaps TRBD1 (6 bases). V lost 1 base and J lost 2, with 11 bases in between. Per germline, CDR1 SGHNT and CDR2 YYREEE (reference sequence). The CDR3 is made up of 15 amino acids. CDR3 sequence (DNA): TGTGCCAGCAGCTTGTCTAGGGGGAACACAGATACGCAGTATTTT. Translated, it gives CASSLSRGNTDTQYF.

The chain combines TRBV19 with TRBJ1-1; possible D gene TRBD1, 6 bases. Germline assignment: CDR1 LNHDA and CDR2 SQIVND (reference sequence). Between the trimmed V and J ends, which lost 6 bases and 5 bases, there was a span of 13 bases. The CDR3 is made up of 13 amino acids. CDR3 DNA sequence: TGTGCCAGTAGGAGAGCAGGGGTAACTGAAGCTTTCTTT. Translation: CASRRAGVTEAFF.

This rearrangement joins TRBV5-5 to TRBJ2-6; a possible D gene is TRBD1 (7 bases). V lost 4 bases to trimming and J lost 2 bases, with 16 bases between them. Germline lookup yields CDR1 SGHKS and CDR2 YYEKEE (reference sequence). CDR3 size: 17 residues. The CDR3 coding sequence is TGTGCCAGCAGCCAGGAGGGGACAGACGCTGGGGCCAACGTCCTGACTTTC. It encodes CASSQEGTDAGANVLTF.

CDR3 protein: CAISGWQGEGNTIYF. The CDR3 nucleotides read TGTGCCATCAGTGGTTGGCAGGGGGAAGGAAACACCATATATTTT. The rearrangement links TRBV10-3 to TRBJ1-3; 7 bases align to TRBD1. The CDR3 has 15 amino acids. V shed 4 bases, J shed 4 bases, and the junction held 7 bases outside the gene matches. The germline V gene encodes CDR1 ENHRY and CDR2 SYGVKD.

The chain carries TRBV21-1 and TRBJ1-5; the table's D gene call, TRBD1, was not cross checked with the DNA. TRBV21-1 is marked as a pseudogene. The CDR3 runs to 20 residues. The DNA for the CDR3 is TGTGCCAGCAGCAAAGTCCGTCCCAAACAGGGGGCGCGACGTCTTCAGCCCCAGCATTTT. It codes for CASSKVRPKQGARRLQPQHF.

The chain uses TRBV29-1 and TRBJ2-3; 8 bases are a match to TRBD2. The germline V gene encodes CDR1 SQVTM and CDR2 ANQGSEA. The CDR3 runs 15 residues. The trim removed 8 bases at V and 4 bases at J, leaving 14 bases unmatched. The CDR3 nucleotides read TGCAGCTCTCAACTCGGGGGGGTCCCGGCAGATACGCAGTATTTT. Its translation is CSSQLGGVPADTQYF.

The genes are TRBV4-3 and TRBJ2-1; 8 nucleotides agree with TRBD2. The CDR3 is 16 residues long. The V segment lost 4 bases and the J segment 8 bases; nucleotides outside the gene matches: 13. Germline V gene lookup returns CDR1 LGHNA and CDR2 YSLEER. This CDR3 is CASSPDRGGTRDEQFF. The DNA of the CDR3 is TGCGCCAGCAGCCCAGACCGCGGGGGGACGCGCGATGAGCAGTTCTTC.

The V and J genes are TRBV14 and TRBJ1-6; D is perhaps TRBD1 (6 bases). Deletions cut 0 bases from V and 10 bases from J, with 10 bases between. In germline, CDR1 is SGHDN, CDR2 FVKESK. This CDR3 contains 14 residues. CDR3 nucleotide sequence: TGTGCCAGCAGCCAAGATAGGGGGTACTCACCCCTCCACTTT. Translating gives CASSQDRGYSPLHF.

The CDR3 DNA reads TGTGCCAGCACAAAGGACGGGGGTAAGTCTGAAGCTTTCTTT. Translating gives CASTKDGGKSEAFF. The chain is built from TRBV28 and TRBJ1-1; D may be TRBD1 (5 bases). CDR3 length: 14 residues. Germline CDR1 is MDHEN and CDR2 is SYDVKM. V was pared by 7 bases and J by 6 bases, with 18 bases between.

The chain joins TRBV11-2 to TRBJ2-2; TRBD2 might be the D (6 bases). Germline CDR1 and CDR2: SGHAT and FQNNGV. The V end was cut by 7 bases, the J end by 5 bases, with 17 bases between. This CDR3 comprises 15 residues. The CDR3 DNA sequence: TGTGCCAGCAACCTAGGGACTCTTGAAACCGGGGAGCTGTTTTTT. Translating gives CASNLGTLETGELFF.

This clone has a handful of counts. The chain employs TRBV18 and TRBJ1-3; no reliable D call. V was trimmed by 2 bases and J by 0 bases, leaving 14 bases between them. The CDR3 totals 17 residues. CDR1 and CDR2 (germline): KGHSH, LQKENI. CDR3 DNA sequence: TGTGCCAGCTCACCAGCGGCGGTGCGCGGCTCTGGAAACACCATATATTTT. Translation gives CASSPAAVRGSGNTIYF.

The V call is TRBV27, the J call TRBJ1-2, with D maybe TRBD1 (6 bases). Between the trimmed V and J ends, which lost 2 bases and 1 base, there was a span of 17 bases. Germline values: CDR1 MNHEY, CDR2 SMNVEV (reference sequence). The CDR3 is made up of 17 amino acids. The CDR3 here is CASSLRGGRGNNYGYTF. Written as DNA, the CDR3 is TGTGCCAGCAGTTTAAGGGGGGGACGGGGCAATAACTATGGCTACACCTTC.